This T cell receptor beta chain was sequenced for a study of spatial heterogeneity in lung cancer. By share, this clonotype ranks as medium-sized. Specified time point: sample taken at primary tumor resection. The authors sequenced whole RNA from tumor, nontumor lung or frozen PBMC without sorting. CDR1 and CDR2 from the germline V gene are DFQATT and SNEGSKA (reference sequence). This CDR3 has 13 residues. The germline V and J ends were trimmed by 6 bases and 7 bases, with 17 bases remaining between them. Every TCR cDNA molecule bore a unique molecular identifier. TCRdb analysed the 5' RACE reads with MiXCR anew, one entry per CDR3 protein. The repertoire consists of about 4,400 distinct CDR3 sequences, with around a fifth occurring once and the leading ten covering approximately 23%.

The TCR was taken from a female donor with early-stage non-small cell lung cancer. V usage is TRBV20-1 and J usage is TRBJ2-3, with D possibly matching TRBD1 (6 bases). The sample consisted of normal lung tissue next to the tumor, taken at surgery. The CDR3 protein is CSARQPGQNTQYF. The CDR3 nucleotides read TGCAGTGCCAGACAACCGGGACAAAATACGCAGTATTTT.